These 19 T cell receptor beta chains share one sample of origin, sequenced in a study of shared clonotypes between healthy human individuals. Clones were read by immunoSEQ multiplex PCR, and TCRdb kept only the in-frame ones, dropping some. The data hold over 2 million clones, with roughly 92% observed a single time. Material: naive CD4+ T cells from PBMCs. Noted subset: CD45RA+ positively selected. These receptors came from a man aged 18-30 years in good health. Some clones in this sample may be carry-over from other donors' samples.

The rearrangement joins TRBV5-5 to TRBJ2-1; 7 bases agree with TRBD1. The length of the CDR3 is 15 residues. Trimming cost V 2 bases and J 2 bases; bases outside gene matches: 4. From germline, CDR1 is SGHKS and CDR2 YYEKEE (reference sequence). The CDR3 reads CASSFRQGAYNEQFF. The CDR3 DNA reads as TGTGCCAGCAGCTTTCGGCAGGGGGCCTACAATGAGCAGTTCTTC.

CDR3 residues: CASSLTPDRENYEQYF. The CDR3, as DNA: TGTGCCAGCAGCCTGACCCCCGACAGGGAGAACTACGAGCAGTACTTC. The genes are TRBV5-5 and TRBJ2-7; 7 positions match TRBD1. V lost 4 bases, J lost 3 bases, and 13 bases stayed unmatched. CDR3 size: 16 residues. Germline CDR1 reads SGHKS; CDR2 reads YYEKEE (reference sequence).

This clone appeared once. This chain links TRBV6-5 with TRBJ1-6; a possible D gene is TRBD1 (6 bases). The V gene's germline CDR1 is MNHEY and CDR2 SVGAGI. Deletions cut 8 bases from V and 9 bases from J, with 14 bases between. The CDR3 totals 13 residues. Here the CDR3 DNA reads TGTGCCAGCCAGAGGACAGATCTTTCACCCCTCCACTTT. Encoded protein: CASQRTDLSPLHF.

The chain links TRBV5-1 to TRBJ1-1; possibly TRBD1 for D (5 bases). CDR1 SGHRS and CDR2 YFSETQ come from the germline V gene. Trimming stripped 1 base from V and 3 bases from J, with 16 bases between. CDR3 length equals 16 residues. For the CDR3, the DNA is TGCGCCAGCAGCTTGAGGGGCCTCCCGGGGGACACTGAAGCTTTCTTT. Translation: CASSLRGLPGDTEAFF.

Turning to this clone: This CDR3 is also generated by other DNA sequences in the sample. The CDR3 here is CASGLAGSYEQYF. In DNA, the CDR3 is TGTGCCTCCGGGCTAGCGGGGTCCTACGAGCAGTACTTC. The gene calls are TRBV7-9 and TRBJ2-7, with 9 bases identical to TRBD2. J was trimmed by 1 base and V by 11 bases; bases with no gene match: 6. Germline loops: CDR1 SEHNR, CDR2 FQNEAQ (reference sequence). The CDR3 length is 13 residues. Full variable domain (rest looked up from reference TRBV7-9 and TRBJ2-7): DTGVSQNPRHKITKRGQNVTFRCDPISEHNRLYWYRQTLGQGPEFLTYFQNEAQLEKSRLLSDRFSAERPKGSFSTLEIQRTEQGDSAMYLCASGLAGSYEQYFGPGTRLTVT.

This clone was seen a single time. The J gene is TRBJ1-2, the V gene TRBV6-5, with a tentative D call TRBD1 (6 bases). V lost 2 bases to trimming and J lost 3 bases, with 13 bases between them. The CDR3 runs 15 residues. The germline V gene has CDR1 MNHEY and CDR2 SVGAGI. The CDR3 protein is CASSYRGGRYYGYTF. The CDR3 DNA reads TGTGCCAGCAGTTACCGAGGGGGTCGGTACTATGGCTACACCTTC.

The V and J genes are TRBV2 and TRBJ1-2, with D possibly TRBD1 on 5 matching bases. This CDR3 region has 16 residues. The ends were cut back, 0 bases at V and 3 bases at J, with 14 bases in the middle. CDR1 and CDR2 (germline): SNHLY, FYNNEI. CDR3 in amino acids: CASSEATGAWDYGYTF. The CDR3 nucleotides read TGTGCCAGCAGTGAAGCCACCGGGGCTTGGGACTATGGCTACACCTTC.

The V and J genes are TRBV6-1 and TRBJ2-5, with D unresolved. This CDR3 has 13 amino acids. CDR1 MNHNS and CDR2 SASEGT come from the germline V gene. Trimming took off 6 bases at V and 4 bases at J, with 12 bases between the two ends. The DNA for the CDR3 is TGTGCCAGCAGGGAGATTTGGCTAGAGACCCAGTACTTC. Translating it yields CASREIWLETQYF.

V usage is TRBV5-1 and J usage is TRBJ2-1; 9 bases map to TRBD1. The CDR3 loop spans 14 amino acids. J lost 6 bases, V lost 3 bases, and 4 bases had no gene match. Germline V gene lookup returns CDR1 SGHRS and CDR2 YFSETQ. This chain's CDR3 is CASSSGQGFNEQFF. CDR3 coding DNA: TGCGCCAGCAGCTCAGGACAGGGGTTCAATGAGCAGTTCTTC.

This sequence joins TRBV9 and TRBJ1-2; no clear D gene. V was clipped by 5 bases and J by 8 bases, with 25 bases between them. Germline CDR1 and CDR2: SGDLS and YYNGEE. The CDR3 has 16 residues. CDR3 nucleotide sequence: TGTGCCAGCAGTAGGTCTCTCCCCCAGGTTCCCTTCGGCTACACCTTC. Its protein is CASSRSLPQVPFGYTF. The variable domain in full, completed from reference TRBV9 and TRBJ1-2, reads DSGVTQTPKHLITATGQRVTLRCSPRSGDLSVYWYQQSLDQGLQFLIQYYNGEERAKGNILERFSAQQFPDLHSELNLSSLELGDSALYFCASSRSLPQVPFGYTFGSGTRLTVV.

The CDR3 nucleotides read TGCGCCAGCAGCCAAGAAAGTCTGAACACCGGGGAGCTGTTTTTT. Translation gives CASSQESLNTGELFF. The chain joins TRBV4-3 to TRBJ2-2, with no clear D. The CDR3 totals 15 residues. Per germline, CDR1 LGHNA and CDR2 YSLEER. The V end was cut by 0 bases, the J end by 1 base, with 6 bases between.

The rearrangement joins TRBV4-1 to TRBJ1-5; D call uncertain. Per germline, CDR1 MGHRA and CDR2 YSYEKL. CDR3 length equals 15 residues. V gave up 0 bases and J gave up 7 bases, with 13 bases separating them. In DNA form, the CDR3 reads TGCGCCAGCAGCCAAGATAGTGGGTTTCCGCAGCCCCAGCATTTT. This gives the protein CASSQDSGFPQPQHF.

The chain uses TRBV28 and TRBJ1-5, with a tentative D call TRBD1 (5 bases). Trimming took 10 bases from V and 7 from J, leaving 23 bases between them. The CDR3 has 15 residues. CDR1 is MDHEN and CDR2 is SYDVKM in the germline V gene. For the CDR3, the DNA is TGTGCCACTCGAGTAATCAAAGCAGGGCGCCAGCCCCAGCATTTT. Translating gives CATRVIKAGRQPQHF. Combining the CDR3 with reference TRBV28 and TRBJ1-5 gives the whole variable domain DVKVTQSSRYLVKRTGEKVFLECVQDMDHENMFWYRQDPGLGLRLIYFSYDVKMKEKGDIPEGYSVSREKKERFSLILESASTNQTSMYLCATRVIKAGRQPQHFGDGTRLSIL.

The V gene is TRBV28, the J gene TRBJ2-7; D might be TRBD2 (5 bases). Per the germline V gene, CDR1 is MDHEN and CDR2 is SYDVKM. CDR3 length: 15 residues. V was trimmed by 6 bases and J by 6 bases, leaving 21 bases between them. The CDR3 nucleotides are TGTGCCAGCAGCACCGGCCCGACTAAGCTAAGCGAGCAGTACTTC. This codes for CASSTGPTKLSEQYF.

This rearrangement joins TRBV6-5 to TRBJ1-2; tentative D call: TRBD1 (5 bases). The CDR3 has 16 residues. Per germline, CDR1 MNHEY and CDR2 SVGAGI. Trimming removed 2 bases at V and 3 bases at J, with 16 bases between. For the CDR3, the DNA is TGTGCCAGCAGTTACGGTATCGGGAGGGGCGACTATGGCTACACCTTC. It translates to CASSYGIGRGDYGYTF.

This clone came up once. The chain employs TRBV28 and TRBJ2-5; 12 nucleotides agree with TRBD1. Germline V gene data show CDR1 as MDHEN and CDR2 as SYDVKM. The CDR3 is 16 residues long. V lost 5 bases, J lost 4 bases, and 8 bases stayed unmatched. CDR3 sequence (DNA): TGTGCCAGCAGTCGCTCCGGGACAGGGGGCGCAGAGACCCAGTACTTC. It encodes CASSRSGTGGAETQYF.

The chain carries TRBV29-1 and TRBJ2-5; D gene ambiguous. The V end lost 4 bases, the J end lost 0 bases, and 9 bases lay between the germline ends. The CDR3 spans 13 residues. CDR1 and CDR2 (germline): SQVTM, ANQGSEA. CDR3: CSVVDSYQETQYF. The CDR3 DNA sequence: TGCAGCGTTGTTGACTCGTACCAAGAGACCCAGTACTTC.

This chain connects TRBV18 to TRBJ2-3; D gene ambiguous. The V and J ends lost 6 bases and 6 bases respectively, with 13 bases between them. Germline lookup yields CDR1 KGHSH and CDR2 LQKENI. This CDR3 is built from 13 residues. In nucleotides, the CDR3 is TGTGCCAGCTCCCCGTCCGCGGAGGATACGCAGTATTTT. Protein sequence: CASSPSAEDTQYF. The full variable domain, in which reference TRBV18 and TRBJ2-3 provide the parts outside the CDR3, is NAGVMQNPRHLVRRRGQEARLRCSPMKGHSHVYWYRQLPEEGLKFMVYLQKENIIDESGMPKERFSAEFPKEGPSILRIQQVVRGDSAAYFCASSPSAEDTQYFGPGTRLTVL.

The genes are TRBV6-1 and TRBJ1-2, with D unresolved. This CDR3 region has 15 residues. The germline V gene has CDR1 MNHNS and CDR2 SASEGT. Trimming cost V 3 bases and J 8 bases, with 19 bases left between them. The CDR3 coding sequence is TGTGCCAGCAGTGACGCGGCAGGCGGGAGGTACGGCTACACCTTC. Translating gives CASSDAAGGRYGYTF.